One and the same sample provided the 27 T cell receptor beta chains below, sequenced in a study of blood T cells in healthy people across ages. For the second PCR, which ran for about 7 to 12 cycles, a sample-barcoded 5' primer and a J-beta primer mix were used. Each CDR3 protein is one row after TCRdb ran MiXCR on the 5' RACE reads. The data contain about 800,000 distinct CDR3 sequences, around 25% of them singletons. These same records also appear under a second study, on T cells of mothers and their children.

The sequenced sample was blood. The receptors shown here come from a boy aged 5 to 17 in good health.

This clonotype appeared a single time. This sequence joins TRBV20-1 and TRBJ2-1; D unclear. The V end was cut by 3 bases, the J end by 8 bases, with 17 bases between. Germline-derived CDR1 and CDR2 are DFQATT and SNEGSKA (reference sequence). The CDR3 totals 14 residues. In DNA form, the CDR3 reads TGCAGTGCTAGTGACGCCCTATGGGGTCATGAGCAGTTCTTC. Its translation is CSASDALWGHEQFF.

The rearrangement links TRBV29-1 to TRBJ2-3, with 8 positions matching TRBD2. With V trimmed by 4 bases and J by 6 bases, 12 bases remained unmatched. The CDR3 spans 15 residues. Looked up from germline, CDR1 is SQVTM and CDR2 is ANQGSEA. The DNA of the CDR3 is TGCAGCGTTGGCCCACGGCGGGGGGCCGGGGATACGCAGTATTTT. As protein: CSVGPRRGAGDTQYF.

DNA for the CDR3: TGCGCCAGCAGCCGGTTGGGTTCCGCCAATGAGCAGTTCTTC. Translated, it gives CASSRLGSANEQFF. The V call is TRBV5-1, the J call TRBJ2-1; D remains unclear. This CDR3 spans 14 amino acids. V lost 4 bases and J lost 6, with 14 bases in between. The germline CDR1 and CDR2 sequences are SGHRS and YFSETQ.

The genes are TRBV4-3 and TRBJ2-7; D not resolved. The CDR3 consists of 13 residues. The germline CDR1 and CDR2 sequences are LGHNA and YSLEER. The V end was cut by 3 bases, the J end by 7 bases, with 13 bases between. Written as DNA, the CDR3 is TGCGCCAGCAGCCAGTCTGGGAAGGCGGAGCAGTACTTC. It yields the protein CASSQSGKAEQYF.

This clonotype was found a few times. J is TRBJ1-1 and V is TRBV29-1; 9 positions agree with TRBD1. Germline CDR1 is SQVTM and CDR2 is ANQGSEA. V was pared by 6 bases and J by 5 bases, with 7 bases of the junction left unmatched. This CDR3 comprises 13 residues. The CDR3 protein is CSVPDRGGTEAFF. The CDR3 nucleotides read TGCAGCGTCCCTGACAGGGGGGGAACTGAAGCTTTCTTT.

The V call is TRBV29-1, the J call TRBJ2-7; no reliable D call. The CDR3 consists of 12 residues. The germline V gene has CDR1 SQVTM and CDR2 ANQGSEA. V lost 7 bases, J lost 4 bases, and 14 bases lay in between. Written as DNA, the CDR3 is TGCAGCGCTACACCTGACAATTACGAGCAGTACTTC. It specifies CSATPDNYEQYF.

A word on this clonotype: A junction boundary mismatches the germline segment, possibly from a read error. The chain couples TRBV28 to TRBJ2-7; D is ambiguous. This CDR3 comprises 13 residues. Germline assignment: CDR1 MDHEN and CDR2 SYDVKM. CDR3 sequence (DNA): TGTGCCAGCAGATTATTTGGCAGCTACGAGCAGTACTTC. It translates to CASRLFGSYEQYF.

This chain connects TRBV12-3 or TRBV12-4 to TRBJ1-3; D unresolved. V lost 6 bases, J lost 1 base, and 22 bases lay in between. The length of the CDR3 is 18 residues. The CDR3 DNA follows: TGTGCCAGCAGAAACCTCGCCGGGCCGGGTCCATCTGGAAACACCATATATTTT. It encodes CASRNLAGPGPSGNTIYF.

This chain joins TRBV27 and TRBJ2-7; D unclear. The J call may not be correct, given that the DNA end is closer to TRBJ2-5. Looked up from germline, CDR1 is MNHEY and CDR2 is SMNVEV (reference sequence). The length of the CDR3 is 11 residues. This CDR3 is CASKPQETQYF. CDR3 DNA sequence: TGTGCCAGCAAGCCTCAAGAGACCCAGTACTTC.

CDR3: CASSYRTGEDTQYF. In DNA form, the CDR3 reads TGTGCCAGCAGCTATCGGACAGGGGAGGATACGCAGTATTTT. V usage is TRBV7-2 and J usage is TRBJ2-3; 9 bases agree with TRBD1. Germline trimming cut 4 bases from V and 6 bases from J; bases unmatched to any gene: 5. The CDR3 has 14 amino acids. Germline CDR1 reads SGHTA; CDR2 reads FQGNSA.

J is TRBJ2-5 and V is TRBV29-1; TRBD1 or TRBD2 may be the D gene (5 bases each). The CDR3 has 15 residues. Trimming removed 0 bases from V and 1 base from J, with 12 bases in between. Germline assignment: CDR1 SQVTM and CDR2 ANQGSEA. For the CDR3, the DNA is TGCAGCGTTGAAGAGGCAGGGAGCTTCCAAGAGACCCAGTACTTC. Its protein is CSVEEAGSFQETQYF.

About this clonotype itself: The germline gene is not matched at one end of the junction; a read error may be the cause. The V and J genes are TRBV20-1 and TRBJ2-1; 10 positions match TRBD2. Looked up from germline, CDR1 is DFQATT and CDR2 is SNEGSKA (reference sequence). The CDR3 consists of 12 residues. The CDR3 sequence is CSARDLTSGRYF. In nucleotides, the CDR3 is TGCAGTGCTAGAGATTTGACTAGCGGGCGGTACTTC.

This clonotype was found a few times. The rearrangement joins TRBV5-1 to TRBJ2-7; perhaps TRBD2 as D (5 bases). The V end was cut by 0 bases, the J end by 5 bases, with 9 bases between. Germline CDR1 SGHRS, CDR2 YFSETQ. The CDR3 extends over 13 amino acids. CDR3 sequence (DNA): TGCGCCAGCAGCTTGGTAGACGGGGACGAGCAGTACTTC. It translates to CASSLVDGDEQYF.

The CDR3 DNA sequence: TGCGCCAGCAGCTTGGGTCGGGGGGCCTCCTACGAGCAGTACTTC. Amino acids: CASSLGRGASYEQYF. The V and J genes are TRBV5-1 and TRBJ2-7; the D gene is possibly TRBD2 (7 bases). V was pared by 0 bases and J by 0 bases, with 10 bases between. This CDR3 comprises 15 residues. CDR1 is SGHRS, CDR2 YFSETQ, per germline. The full variable domain, with the rest looked up from reference TRBV5-1 and TRBJ2-7, is KAGVTQTPRYLIKTRGQQVTLSCSPISGHRSVSWYQQTPGQGLQFLFEYFSETQRNKGNFPGRFSGRQFSNSRSEMNVSTLELGDSALYLCASSLGRGASYEQYFGPGTRLTVT.

This clonotype was seen a few times. The chain employs TRBV4-1 and TRBJ2-5; the D call may be TRBD1 or TRBD2 (5 bases each). V gave up 3 bases and J gave up 2 bases, with 16 bases separating them. Germline V gene sequence: CDR1 MGHRA, CDR2 YSYEKL. CDR3 length: 16 amino acids. The DNA for the CDR3 is TGCGCCAGCAGCCACGCCCCGGGACCGCCACAAGAGACCCAGTACTTC. Protein product: CASSHAPGPPQETQYF.

The gene calls are TRBV28 and TRBJ1-4; D perhaps matches TRBD1 (5 bases). The CDR3 covers 17 residues. Trimming shortened V by 7 bases and J by 5 bases, and 23 bases separated the two germline ends. Per germline, CDR1 MDHEN and CDR2 SYDVKM. CDR3 DNA sequence: TGTGCCAGCACCTCGGACCTCAAAGGGGCCCAAAATGAAAAACTGTTTTTT. Its protein product is CASTSDLKGAQNEKLFF.

The sample holds a few counts of this clonotype. For the CDR3, the DNA is TGTGCCAGCAGTGATGGATCGGGGGTATCTAATGAAAAACTGTTTTTT. As protein: CASSDGSGVSNEKLFF. This sequence joins TRBV25-1 and TRBJ1-4; maybe TRBD1 (5 bases). Trimming cost V 3 bases and J 3 bases, with 14 bases left between them. CDR1 is MGHDK and CDR2 is SYGVNS in the germline V gene. The CDR3 totals 16 residues.

Only a few counts were recorded for this clonotype. CDR3 coding DNA: TGTGCCAGCAGTTACCGACATGGGGTAGTCGACAATGAGCAGTTCTTC. Amino acids: CASSYRHGVVDNEQFF. This rearrangement joins TRBV6-2 or TRBV6-3 to TRBJ2-5; D is ambiguous. Near its end, the DNA agrees better with TRBJ2-1, so the J call may be wrong. CDR1 is MNHEY and CDR2 is SVGEGT in the germline V gene. This CDR3 region has 16 residues.

Turning to this clonotype: The CDR3 ends on some other residue instead of the conserved phenylalanine or tryptophan, so this is likely a read error. This rearrangement joins TRBV29-1 to TRBJ1-6; 10 bases match TRBD1. The CDR3 length is 16 residues. Germline CDR1 and CDR2: SQVTM and ANQGSEA. After removal of 8 bases from V and 0 bases from J, the junction contained 7 bases not matched to a gene. The CDR3 sequence is CSPVGTGASYNSPLHL. In DNA form, the CDR3 reads TGCAGCCCGGTGGGGACAGGGGCCTCCTATAATTCACCCCTCCACCTT.

A remark on this clonotype: At one boundary the junction diverges from the germline segment, which might be a read error. V and J are TRBV7-7 and TRBJ2-5; 9 bases are a match to TRBD2. This CDR3 region has 14 residues. Looked up from germline, CDR1 is SSHAT and CDR2 is FNYEAQ (reference sequence). The CDR3 spells CASSKAGGKETQYF. In nucleotides, the CDR3 is TGTGCTAGCAGCAAAGCGGGGGGAAAAGAGACCCAGTACTTC.

J is TRBJ2-7 and V is TRBV7-9; D may be TRBD1 or TRBD2 (6 bases each). V lost 5 bases, J lost 7 bases, and 18 bases lay in between. Germline V gene sequence: CDR1 SEHNR, CDR2 FQNEAQ (reference sequence). CDR3 length: 14 residues. The CDR3, as DNA: TGTGCCAGCAGCCCTTTCGGGAAGGGGGGTGAGCAGTACTTC. Encoded protein: CASSPFGKGGEQYF.

This chain connects TRBV5-6 to TRBJ2-7; D possibly matches TRBD1 or TRBD2 (5 bases each). This CDR3 region has 14 residues. CDR1 is SGHDT and CDR2 is YYEEEE in the germline V gene. Trimming removed 1 base at V and 0 bases at J, with 8 bases between. CDR3 DNA sequence: TGTGCCAGCAGCTTGTGGGGGATCTCCTACGAGCAGTACTTC. Amino acids: CASSLWGISYEQYF.

The chain is built from TRBV12-3 or TRBV12-4 and TRBJ2-7, with 9 nucleotides matching TRBD1. Unmatched junction bases numbered 6, after V lost 7 bases and J lost 5 bases. This CDR3 spans 13 amino acids. The CDR3 reads CASTDRGFNEQYF. The DNA of the CDR3 is TGTGCCAGCACGGACAGGGGTTTCAACGAGCAGTACTTC.

This clonotype was recorded a few times. The chain employs TRBV28 and TRBJ2-7; D possibly matches TRBD1 or TRBD2 (5 bases each). V shed 5 bases and J shed 4 bases, with 18 bases lying between them. Germline CDR1 MDHEN, CDR2 SYDVKM. This CDR3 region has 15 residues. The CDR3 DNA follows: TGTGCCAGCAGTCCTGGGGGTCCCGTGGGTTACGAGCAGTACTTC. Amino acid sequence: CASSPGGPVGYEQYF.

V usage is TRBV5-1 and J usage is TRBJ2-5; tentatively, D is TRBD1 (6 bases). Germline V gives CDR1 SGHRS, CDR2 YFSETQ. The V gene lost 4 bases and the J gene lost 0 bases, with 10 bases spanning the gap. CDR3 size: 14 residues. The CDR3, as DNA: TGCGCCAGCAGCACAGGACAGCACCAAGAGACCCAGTACTTC. Residues: CASSTGQHQETQYF.

The rearrangement joins TRBV20-1 to TRBJ2-7; tentative D call: TRBD2 (5 bases). V lost 5 bases to trimming and J lost 7 bases, with 12 bases between them. In germline, CDR1 is DFQATT, CDR2 SNEGSKA (reference sequence). This CDR3 contains 11 residues. CDR3 in DNA: TGCAGTGCTCGCCAACGAGGGGAGCAGTACTTC. Translation: CSARQRGEQYF.

The V and J genes are TRBV27 and TRBJ2-3; TRBD1 aligns across 7 bases. Germline lookup yields CDR1 MNHEY and CDR2 SMNVEV (reference sequence). The CDR3 loop spans 15 amino acids. V lost 1 base and J lost 0; bases outside the gene matches: 1. DNA of the CDR3: TGTGCCAGCAGTTTATGGGGACAGAGCACAGATACGCAGTATTTT. Residues: CASSLWGQSTDTQYF.